The entry that follows covers one TCR beta chain sequence. This entry comes from a study of T cell changes during pregnancy in multiple sclerosis. The germline CDR1 and CDR2 sequences are MNHEY and SVGAGI. V was pared by 2 bases and J by 2 bases, with 13 bases between. CDR3 length equals 15 residues. Profiled with immunoSEQ multiplex PCR; TCRdb holds only in-frame clones, not every one. The sample includes about 49,000 clones, roughly 89% seen only once; the top ten take over 4%. Sample: peripheral blood, taken after pregnancy. The clonotype comes from a female donor in good health, enrolled as a control in a pregnancy study. The chain uses TRBV6-5 and TRBJ2-7, with D perhaps TRBD2 (6 bases). The chain's CDR3 is CASSYQGSGAYEQYF. The CDR3 nucleotides read TGTGCCAGCAGTTACCAAGGTAGCGGAGCCTACGAGCAGTACTTC.